The 14 T cell receptor beta chains below all came from one sample that was sequenced in a study of shared clonotypes between healthy human individuals (dated by TCRdb to about 2020). The protocol used for the library was the immunoSEQ multiplex PCR assay. The table comes from immuneACCESS by way of TCRdb, which keeps in-frame sequences with V and J called. Part of the clones is missing from these tables; in studies checked, under half for an unresolved V gene and the rest for unknown reasons. In this sample the table shows about 480,000 clones, 60% to 80% of which occur a single time. The ten largest clones add up to roughly an eighth of the sample. The sample comprised PBMCs. The receptors shown here come from a woman in her thirties or forties in good health. Some clones in this sample may be carry-over from other donors' samples.

The chain carries TRBV11-3 and TRBJ2-3; 7 nucleotides align to TRBD1. This CDR3 is 16 amino acids long. Germline trimming cut 3 bases from V and 0 bases from J; bases unmatched to any gene: 6. CDR1 is SGHNT, CDR2 YENEEA, per germline. The CDR3 bases are TGTGCCAGCAGCTTGGGACAGTTCCTAAGCACAGATACGCAGTATTTT. It translates to CASSLGQFLSTDTQYF. The full variable domain, its missing parts supplied by reference TRBV11-3 and TRBJ2-3, is EAGVVQSPRYKIIEKKQPVAFWCNPISGHNTLYWYLQNLGQGPELLIRYENEEAVDDSQLPKDRFSAERLKGVDSTLKIQPAELGDSAVYLCASSLGQFLSTDTQYFGPGTRLTVL.

The rearrangement links TRBV19 to TRBJ2-1, with 8 bases aligning to TRBD2. The V and J ends lost 6 bases and 9 bases, in that order; junction bases with no gene match: 10. The length of the CDR3 is 14 residues. Germline CDR1 is LNHDA and CDR2 is SQIVND (reference sequence). The DNA for the CDR3 is TGTGCCAGTAGCGGGACTAGAGTTGTGGGTGAGCAGTTCTTC. Encoded protein: CASSGTRVVGEQFF.

The chain has TRBV7-8 and TRBJ1-2; 7 nucleotides agree with TRBD1. CDR1 is SGHVS, CDR2 FQNEAQ, per germline. The CDR3 sequence is 14 residues long. V shed 6 bases, J shed 7 bases, and the junction held 11 bases outside the gene matches. CDR3 nucleotides: TGTGCCAGCAGTATACGACAGGGTATCGGTGGCTACACCTTC. Its translation: CASSIRQGIGGYTF. Variable domain in full (rest from reference TRBV7-8 and TRBJ1-2): GAGVSQSPRYKVAKRGQDVALRCDPISGHVSLFWYQQALGQGPEFLTYFQNEAQLDKSGLPSDRFFAERPEGSVSTLKIQRTQQEDSAVYLCASSIRQGIGGYTFGSGTRLTVV.

The rearrangement links TRBV7-8 to TRBJ1-2; 9 bases line up with TRBD1. This CDR3 region has 13 residues. CDR1 and CDR2 (germline): SGHVS, FQNEAQ. Trimming removed 7 bases from V and 8 bases from J; junction bases left unmatched: 8. CDR3 DNA sequence: TGTGCCAGCACGGCCGGACAGGGGCGCGGCTACACCTTC. Amino acid sequence: CASTAGQGRGYTF.

This clone was seen more than once but under ten times. The rearrangement joins TRBV19 to TRBJ1-5, with TRBD1 as a possible D gene (6 bases). Trimming stripped 9 bases from V and 1 base from J, with 13 bases between. Germline-derived CDR1 and CDR2 are LNHDA and SQIVND (reference sequence). The CDR3 has 14 amino acids. CDR3 nucleotide sequence: TGTGCCAGAAGCACGCAGGGGAGCAATCAGCCCCAGCATTTT. Protein product: CARSTQGSNQPQHF.

CDR3 coding DNA: TGTGCCAGCCTGCCGGGGGGATCCTACAATGAGCAGTTCTTC. Its translation: CASLPGGSYNEQFF. The chain combines TRBV2 with TRBJ2-1; 7 bases are a match to TRBD2. This CDR3 region has 14 residues. V lost 8 bases, J lost 1 base, and 5 bases stayed unmatched. CDR1 and CDR2 from the germline V gene are SNHLY and FYNNEI.

This clone appeared once. The chain has TRBV11-2 and TRBJ2-7; maybe TRBD2 (5 bases). The V end was cut by 4 bases, the J end by 2 bases, with 21 bases between. CDR1 and CDR2 (germline): SGHAT, FQNNGV. This CDR3 region has 17 residues. In nucleotides, the CDR3 is TGTGCCAGCAGCTCCGCCTCCCCTGCGGGTATGGCCTACGAGCAGTACTTC. Protein product: CASSSASPAGMAYEQYF.

This rearrangement joins TRBV30 to TRBJ1-2; D gene ambiguous. This CDR3 spans 12 amino acids. CDR1 GTSNPN and CDR2 SVGIG come from the germline V gene (reference sequence). V lost 0 bases to trimming and J lost 2 bases, with 4 bases between them. The CDR3 here is CAWSVNNYGYTF. CDR3 nucleotide sequence: TGTGCCTGGAGTGTAAACAACTATGGCTACACCTTC.

The chain joins TRBV28 to TRBJ2-7; D is perhaps TRBD2 (6 bases). Trimming cost V 5 bases and J 4 bases, with 12 bases left between them. Germline lookup yields CDR1 MDHEN and CDR2 SYDVKM. This CDR3 is built from 13 residues. The CDR3 reads CASSPGSLYEQYF. CDR3 nucleotide sequence: TGTGCCAGCAGTCCCGGGAGCTTGTACGAGCAGTACTTC. Combining the CDR3 with reference TRBV28 and TRBJ2-7 gives the whole variable domain DVKVTQSSRYLVKRTGEKVFLECVQDMDHENMFWYRQDPGLGLRLIYFSYDVKMKEKGDIPEGYSVSREKKERFSLILESASTNQTSMYLCASSPGSLYEQYFGPGTRLTVT.

This chain uses TRBV7-2 with TRBJ2-3, with D perhaps matching TRBD2 (5 bases). The germline V and J ends were trimmed by 0 bases and 0 bases, with 7 bases remaining between them. CDR1 is SGHTA and CDR2 is FQGNSA in the germline V gene. The CDR3 sequence is 15 residues long. The CDR3 DNA reads as TGTGCCAGCAGCTTAGCCGGGATAAGCACAGATACGCAGTATTTT. It is translated as CASSLAGISTDTQYF.

This clone was found many times. The chain joins TRBV5-1 to TRBJ2-1; TRBD1 is a possible D gene (5 bases). V lost 0 bases, J lost 5 bases, and 12 bases lay in between. This CDR3 has 15 amino acids. Germline V gives CDR1 SGHRS, CDR2 YFSETQ. CDR3 DNA: TGCGCCAGCAGCTTGGAAGGGGCGCGAGACAATGAGCAGTTCTTC. Protein product: CASSLEGARDNEQFF.

V usage is TRBV5-6 and J usage is TRBJ2-4; tentatively, D is TRBD1 or TRBD2 (5 bases each). CDR3 length: 13 residues. Between the trimmed V and J ends, which lost 5 bases and 8 bases, there was a span of 14 bases. Germline V gene lookup returns CDR1 SGHDT and CDR2 YYEEEE. CDR3 DNA: TGTGCCAGCAGTCCAGGGAGACGGGACATTCAGTACTTC. Amino acid sequence: CASSPGRRDIQYF.

This chain links TRBV7-2 with TRBJ1-1, with D perhaps matching TRBD1 (6 bases). CDR1 is SGHTA and CDR2 is FQGNSA in the germline V gene. The CDR3 is made up of 13 amino acids. The V and J ends lost 4 bases and 2 bases respectively, with 8 bases between them. CDR3 in amino acids: CASSWTENTEAFF. The CDR3 bases are TGTGCCAGCAGCTGGACAGAAAACACTGAAGCTTTCTTT.

This clone was seen only a few times. The chain has TRBV11-2 and TRBJ1-5; D is unclear. Trimming cost V 3 bases and J 3 bases, with 6 bases left between them. The CDR3 has 13 residues. Per germline, CDR1 SGHAT and CDR2 FQNNGV. The CDR3 sequence: CASSLDFNQPQHF. The CDR3 nucleotides are TGTGCCAGCAGCTTGGATTTCAATCAGCCCCAGCATTTT.